These 18 T cell receptor beta chains were sequenced from one sample in a study of shared clonotypes between healthy human individuals (dated by TCRdb to 2020 to 2022). Library preparation used the immunoSEQ multiplex PCR assay. The table comes from immuneACCESS by way of TCRdb, which keeps in-frame sequences with V and J called. Part of the clones is missing from these tables; in studies checked, under half for an unresolved V gene and the rest for unknown reasons. Counted in this sample were 170,000 or so clones; about 66% of them appeared once. The ten largest clones capture about 10% of the sample. The sequenced sample consisted of memory CD4+ T cells sorted from blood. The cell subset or site label, read with the paper, signifies: CD45RA-negative fraction. Receptor source: a man under 40 in good health.

This clone was detected only once. The CDR3 DNA sequence: TGCGCCAGCAGCTTGGGAGGGACAGGGGCGTACGAGCAGTACTTC. This translates into CASSLGGTGAYEQYF. V usage is TRBV5-1 and J usage is TRBJ2-7, with 10 bases identical to TRBD1. V was pared by 0 bases and J by 4 bases, with 4 bases of the junction left unmatched. CDR1 SGHRS and CDR2 YFSETQ come from the germline V gene. The CDR3 runs to 15 residues.

This clone was detected once. This chain connects TRBV28 to TRBJ2-5, with TRBD2 as a possible D gene (5 bases). Germline values: CDR1 MDHEN, CDR2 SYDVKM. V shed 5 bases and J shed 5 bases, with 9 bases lying between them. The CDR3 contains 12 residues. This CDR3 is CASSLRRETQYF. CDR3 nucleotide sequence: TGTGCCAGCAGTCTACGGAGGGAGACCCAGTACTTC.

This clone was observed a few times. V gene TRBV11-2 combines with J gene TRBJ2-5; the D is unclear. Trimming cost V 1 base and J 5 bases, with 5 bases left between them. The V gene's germline CDR1 is SGHAT and CDR2 FQNNGV. The CDR3 is made up of 12 amino acids. This CDR3 reads CASSLVVETQYF. The CDR3 bases are TGTGCCAGCAGCTTAGTCGTGGAGACCCAGTACTTC.

Of note for this clone: Other DNA sequences in the sample encode the same CDR3. This chain uses TRBV5-1 with TRBJ2-5; D gene unclear. Germline loops: CDR1 SGHRS, CDR2 YFSETQ. The CDR3 is 13 amino acids. Trimming left V 4 bases short and J 1 base short, with 8 bases between. CDR3 amino acids: CASSRTPQETQYF. The CDR3 bases are TGCGCCAGCAGCCGAACCCCCCAAGAGACCCAGTACTTC.

This clone was picked up a small number of times. The chain combines TRBV2 with TRBJ1-2; 8 bases map to TRBD1. The CDR3 has 14 amino acids. Germline V gene data show CDR1 as SNHLY and CDR2 as FYNNEI. The junction had 12 bases not matched to a gene; V was cut back by 7 bases and J by 8 bases. CDR3 bases: TGTGCCAGCATGATTCACCCAGGGGGCGGCGGCTACACCTTC. It is translated as CASMIHPGGGGYTF. Complete variable domain (other parts from reference TRBV2 and TRBJ1-2): EPEVTQTPSHQVTQMGQEVILRCVPISNHLYFYWYRQILGQKVEFLVSFYNNEISEKSEIFDDQFSVERPDGSNFTLKIRSTKLEDSAMYFCASMIHPGGGGYTFGSGTRLTVV.

This chain uses TRBV7-8 with TRBJ2-3; D call uncertain. The length of the CDR3 is 16 residues. Germline lookup yields CDR1 SGHVS and CDR2 FQNEAQ. V was clipped by 5 bases and J by 5 bases, with 20 bases between them. The CDR3 reads CASSPPLRQRRDTQYF. The DNA of the CDR3 is TGTGCCAGCAGCCCGCCCCTGCGCCAAAGGCGAGATACGCAGTATTTT.

The rearrangement joins TRBV14 to TRBJ2-7; tentatively, D is TRBD1 (5 bases). Germline CDR1 SGHDN, CDR2 FVKESK. The CDR3 is made up of 13 amino acids. Trimming pared 3 bases from V and 6 bases from J, leaving 12 bases between. The CDR3 region is CASSQSDSFEQYF. The CDR3 DNA is TGTGCCAGCAGCCAGTCAGACAGTTTCGAGCAGTACTTC.

This sequence joins TRBV28 and TRBJ2-5, with TRBD2 matching 7 bases. This CDR3 contains 15 residues. Germline V CDR1 and CDR2: MDHEN, SYDVKM. V lost 5 bases to trimming and J lost 5 bases; unmatched junction nucleotides: 11. CDR3 DNA: TGTGCCAGCAGTCCTCAAGGAGCGGGGAAGGAGACCCAGTACTTC. Translation gives CASSPQGAGKETQYF.

This clone was observed a few times. V is TRBV2 and J is TRBJ2-1; 8 bases line up with TRBD2. The V gene end was trimmed by 6 bases and the J gene end by 4 bases; junction bases not matched to a gene: 8. CDR3 length: 15 amino acids. Germline assignment: CDR1 SNHLY and CDR2 FYNNEI. The CDR3 here is CASRGGLASYNEQFF. CDR3 sequence (DNA): TGTGCCAGCAGGGGAGGACTAGCCAGTTACAATGAGCAGTTCTTC.

The rearrangement uses TRBV6-5 and TRBJ2-5, with TRBD2 matching over 8 bases. The CDR3 consists of 15 residues. Looked up from germline, CDR1 is MNHEY and CDR2 is SVGAGI. With 6 bases clipped from V and 5 bases from J, the junction kept 11 bases outside the gene matches. The CDR3 region has the DNA TGTGCCAGCAGCCCCGGACTAGCCTCGAGGGAGACCCAGTACTTC. It yields the protein CASSPGLASRETQYF.

V and J are TRBV2 and TRBJ1-1, with a possible D match to TRBD1 (6 bases). V was shortened by 2 bases and J by 3 bases, with 16 bases between the two germline ends. This CDR3 comprises 16 residues. CDR1 SNHLY and CDR2 FYNNEI come from the germline V gene. CDR3 in amino acids: CASSEYREGLDTEAFF. The DNA for the CDR3 is TGTGCCAGCAGTGAATACAGGGAGGGTCTGGACACTGAAGCTTTCTTT.

The chain carries TRBV5-4 and TRBJ2-5; 7 bases map to TRBD2. The CDR3 has 15 amino acids. V lost 7 bases to trimming and J lost 3 bases; unmatched junction nucleotides: 12. The germline V gene has CDR1 SGHNT and CDR2 YYREEE (reference sequence). The CDR3 DNA is TGTGCCAGCTCAATTCCCGGACTAGGCAAAGAGACCCAGTACTTC. Translation: CASSIPGLGKETQYF.

The CDR3 DNA is TGTGCCAGCAGTCGGACAGGGGGATCCGGGGAGCTGTTTTTT. This codes for CASSRTGGSGELFF. J is TRBJ2-2 and V is TRBV7-2, with 10 nucleotides matching TRBD1. This CDR3 contains 14 residues. The V gene's germline CDR1 is SGHTA and CDR2 FQGNSA. Trimming at V came to 6 bases and at J to 6 bases, leaving 4 bases not matched to a gene.

The V gene is TRBV5-4, the J gene TRBJ2-3; D may be TRBD1 or TRBD2 (6 bases each). Germline CDR1 is SGHNT and CDR2 is YYREEE (reference sequence). V dropped 6 bases and J dropped 3 bases, with 20 bases sitting between them. This CDR3 has 16 residues. This chain's CDR3 is CASTLGGQEGTDTQYF. CDR3 sequence (DNA): TGTGCCAGCACGTTAGGGGGGCAGGAGGGGACAGATACGCAGTATTTT.

The chain joins TRBV5-8 to TRBJ2-7; possibly TRBD1 for D (6 bases). The CDR3 covers 14 residues. Per the germline V gene, CDR1 is SGHTS and CDR2 is YDEGEE. The V end was cut by 3 bases, the J end by 4 bases, with 14 bases between. Written as DNA, the CDR3 is TGTGCCAGCAGCTCCCCGGGACATACTTACGAGCAGTACTTC. This translates into CASSSPGHTYEQYF.

The chain carries TRBV6-6 and TRBJ2-1; maybe TRBD2 (7 bases). Trimming shortened V by 7 bases and J by 6 bases, and 19 bases separated the two germline ends. Germline values: CDR1 MNHNY, CDR2 SVGAGI (reference sequence). The CDR3 runs 15 residues. CDR3 nucleotide sequence: TGTGCCAGCACCAGAGGGGGAGGGCTAAGCAATGAGCAGTTCTTC. Encoded protein: CASTRGGGLSNEQFF.

This chain joins TRBV5-5 and TRBJ1-5; 7 nucleotides agree with TRBD1. CDR3 length: 14 amino acids. V was clipped by 1 base and J by 7 bases; unmatched bases: 5. The V gene's germline CDR1 is SGHKS and CDR2 YYEKEE (reference sequence). CDR3 region: CASSLSTGRQPQHF. The CDR3 DNA sequence: TGTGCCAGCAGCTTGTCGACAGGGCGACAGCCCCAGCATTTT.

The chain couples TRBV6-1 to TRBJ2-1, with D perhaps matching TRBD1 (6 bases). V was cut by 1 base and J by 4 bases, with 8 bases left in between. The CDR3 totals 14 residues. Germline loops: CDR1 MNHNS, CDR2 SASEGT. CDR3 sequence reads: CASSEVTGYNEQFF. CDR3 DNA: TGTGCCAGCAGTGAAGTGACAGGATACAATGAGCAGTTCTTC.